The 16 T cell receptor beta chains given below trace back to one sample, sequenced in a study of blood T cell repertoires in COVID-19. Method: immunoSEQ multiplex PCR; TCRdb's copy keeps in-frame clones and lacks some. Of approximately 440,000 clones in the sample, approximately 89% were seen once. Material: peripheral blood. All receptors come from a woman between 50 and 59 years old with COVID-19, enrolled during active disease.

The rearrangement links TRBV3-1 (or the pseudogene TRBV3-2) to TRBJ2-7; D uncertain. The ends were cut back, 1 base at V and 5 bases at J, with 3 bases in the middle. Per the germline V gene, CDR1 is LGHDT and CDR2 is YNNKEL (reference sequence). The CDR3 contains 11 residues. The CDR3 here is CASSQGHEQYF. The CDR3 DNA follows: TGTGCCAGCAGCCAAGGGCACGAGCAGTACTTC.

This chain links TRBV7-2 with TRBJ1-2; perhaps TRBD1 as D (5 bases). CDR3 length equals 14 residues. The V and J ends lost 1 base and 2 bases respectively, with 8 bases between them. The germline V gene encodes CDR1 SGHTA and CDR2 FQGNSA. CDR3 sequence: CASSLEAGNYGYTF. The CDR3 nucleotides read TGTGCCAGCAGCTTAGAGGCAGGGAACTATGGCTACACCTTC.

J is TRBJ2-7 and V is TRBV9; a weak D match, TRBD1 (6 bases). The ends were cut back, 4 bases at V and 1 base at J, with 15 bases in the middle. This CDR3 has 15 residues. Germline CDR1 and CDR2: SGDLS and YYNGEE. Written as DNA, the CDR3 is TGTGCCAGCAGCTACAGGGAAGAAGCATCCTACGAGCAGTACTTC. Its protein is CASSYREEASYEQYF.

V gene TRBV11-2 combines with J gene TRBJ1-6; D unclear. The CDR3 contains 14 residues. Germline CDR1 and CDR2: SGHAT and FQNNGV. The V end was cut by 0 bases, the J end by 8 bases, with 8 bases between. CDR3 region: CASSLDRGYSPLHF. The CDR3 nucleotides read TGTGCCAGCAGCTTAGACCGCGGATATTCACCCCTCCACTTT. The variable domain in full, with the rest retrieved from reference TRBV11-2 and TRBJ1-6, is EAGVAQSPRYKIIEKRQSVAFWCNPISGHATLYWYQQILGQGPKLLIQFQNNGVVDDSQLPKDRFSAERLKGVDSTLKIQPAKLEDSAVYLCASSLDRGYSPLHFGNGTRLTVT.

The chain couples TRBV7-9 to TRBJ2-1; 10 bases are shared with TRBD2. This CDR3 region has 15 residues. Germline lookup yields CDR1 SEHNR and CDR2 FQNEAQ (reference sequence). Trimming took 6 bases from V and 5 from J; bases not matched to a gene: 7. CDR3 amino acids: CASSYGAGGHNEQFF. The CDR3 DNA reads TGTGCCAGCAGTTATGGAGCGGGGGGGCACAATGAGCAGTTCTTC.

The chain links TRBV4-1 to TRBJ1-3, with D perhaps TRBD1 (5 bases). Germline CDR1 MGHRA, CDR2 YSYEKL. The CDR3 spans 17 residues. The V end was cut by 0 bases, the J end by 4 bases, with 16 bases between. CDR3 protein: CASSQEWYKQDGNTIYF. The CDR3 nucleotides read TGCGCCAGCAGCCAAGAATGGTACAAACAGGACGGAAACACCATATATTTT.

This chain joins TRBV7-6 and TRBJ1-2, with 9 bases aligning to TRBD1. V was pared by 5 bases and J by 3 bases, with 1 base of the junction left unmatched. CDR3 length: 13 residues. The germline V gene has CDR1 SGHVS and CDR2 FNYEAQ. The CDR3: CASSRDRDYGYTF. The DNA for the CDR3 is TGTGCCAGCAGCAGGGACAGGGACTATGGCTACACCTTC.

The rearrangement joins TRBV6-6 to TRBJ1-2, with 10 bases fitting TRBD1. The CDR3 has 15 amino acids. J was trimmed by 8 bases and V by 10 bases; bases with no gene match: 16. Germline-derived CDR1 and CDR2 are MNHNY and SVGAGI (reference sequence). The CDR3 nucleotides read TGTGCCACCCAATCGGCCGGACAGGGGGATACAGGCTACACCTTC. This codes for CATQSAGQGDTGYTF.

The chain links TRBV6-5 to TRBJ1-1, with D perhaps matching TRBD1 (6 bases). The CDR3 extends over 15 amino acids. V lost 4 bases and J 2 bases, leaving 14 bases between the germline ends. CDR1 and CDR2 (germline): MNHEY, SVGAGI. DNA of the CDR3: TGTGCCAGCAGTTTCACCGGGACACCTAACACTGAAGCTTTCTTT. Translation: CASSFTGTPNTEAFF.

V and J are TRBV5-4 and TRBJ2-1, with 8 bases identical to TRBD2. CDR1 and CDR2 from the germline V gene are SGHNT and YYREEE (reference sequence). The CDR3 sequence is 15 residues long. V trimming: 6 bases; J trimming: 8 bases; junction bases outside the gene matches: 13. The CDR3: CASTRRGGLIDEQFF. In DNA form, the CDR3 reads TGTGCCAGCACCCGCCGGGGGGGCCTGATCGATGAGCAGTTCTTC.

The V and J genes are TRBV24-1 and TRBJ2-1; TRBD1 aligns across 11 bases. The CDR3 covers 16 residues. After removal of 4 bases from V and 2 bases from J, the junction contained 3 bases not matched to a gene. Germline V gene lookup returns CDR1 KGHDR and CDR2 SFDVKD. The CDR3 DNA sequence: TGTGCCACCAGTGACCTGGGACAGGGGGCCTACAATGAGCAGTTCTTC. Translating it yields CATSDLGQGAYNEQFF.

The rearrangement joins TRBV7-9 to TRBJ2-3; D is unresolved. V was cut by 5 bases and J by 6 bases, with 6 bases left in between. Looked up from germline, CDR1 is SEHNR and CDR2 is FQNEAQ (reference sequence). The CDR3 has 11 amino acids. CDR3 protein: CASSVGDTQYF. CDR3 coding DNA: TGTGCCAGCAGCGTCGGGGATACGCAGTATTTT.

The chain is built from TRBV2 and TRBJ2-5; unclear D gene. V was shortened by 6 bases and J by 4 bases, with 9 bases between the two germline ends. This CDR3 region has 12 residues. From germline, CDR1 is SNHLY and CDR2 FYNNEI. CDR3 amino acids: CASSRQVETQYF. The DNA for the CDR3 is TGTGCCAGCAGCAGGCAGGTAGAGACCCAGTACTTC.

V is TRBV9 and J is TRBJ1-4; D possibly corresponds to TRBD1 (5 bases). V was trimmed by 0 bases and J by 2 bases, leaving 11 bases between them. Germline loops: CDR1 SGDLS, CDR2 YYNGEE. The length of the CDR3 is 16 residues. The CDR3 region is CASSVGGSATNEKLFF. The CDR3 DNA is TGTGCCAGCAGCGTAGGGGGCAGCGCGACTAATGAAAAACTGTTTTTT.

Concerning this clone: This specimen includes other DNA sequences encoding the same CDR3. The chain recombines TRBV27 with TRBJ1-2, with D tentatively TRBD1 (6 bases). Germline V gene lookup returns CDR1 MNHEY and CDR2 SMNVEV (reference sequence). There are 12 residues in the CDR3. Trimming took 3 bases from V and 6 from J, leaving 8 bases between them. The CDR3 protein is CASSLSGDGYTF. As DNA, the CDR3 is TGTGCCAGCAGTTTGTCAGGGGATGGCTACACCTTC.

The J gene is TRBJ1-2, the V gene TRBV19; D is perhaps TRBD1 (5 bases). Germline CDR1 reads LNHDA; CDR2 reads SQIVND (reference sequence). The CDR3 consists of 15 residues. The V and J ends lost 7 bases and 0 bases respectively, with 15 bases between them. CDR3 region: CASKIGASANYGYTF. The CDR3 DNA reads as TGTGCCAGTAAGATAGGGGCCTCAGCTAACTATGGCTACACCTTC.